Listed here are 3 T cell receptor beta chains from one sample, sequenced in a study of blood T cell repertoires in COVID-19 (TCRdb year 2020). Receptor libraries were prepared by the immunoSEQ multiplex PCR assay. TCRdb stores this immuneACCESS table with in-frame sequences only. Part of the clones is absent; in the studies checked, under half of the shortfall reflects unresolved V genes, and no reason is known for the rest. This sample holds 350,000 to 450,000 clones; 65% to 90% were observed only once. 7.1% of the sample belongs to the ten largest clones. The sequenced material came from peripheral blood. These receptors came from a woman aged 55-69 years with COVID-19, enrolled during active disease.

This sequence joins TRBV7-2 and TRBJ2-1; maybe TRBD1 (5 bases). The germline V gene encodes CDR1 SGHTA and CDR2 FQGNSA. This CDR3 has 14 amino acids. Trimming removed 2 bases from V and 7 bases from J, with 12 bases in between. CDR3 nucleotide sequence: TGTGCCAGCAGCTTAAATGCAGGGTTGAATGAGCAGTTCTTC. This translates into CASSLNAGLNEQFF.

The chain couples TRBV6-2 or TRBV6-3 to TRBJ2-7, with D possibly matching TRBD1 (5 bases). Germline loops: CDR1 MNHEY, CDR2 SVGEGT. Trimming took 2 bases from V and 4 from J, leaving 21 bases between them. The CDR3 is 17 residues long. The CDR3 bases are TGTGCCAGCAGTTACGGCAGGGCTGGAAGTAAACCATACGAGCAGTACTTC. Amino acids: CASSYGRAGSKPYEQYF.

The chain couples TRBV9 to TRBJ2-2; D perhaps matches TRBD2 (5 bases). Trimming shortened V by 0 bases and J by 4 bases, and 10 bases separated the two germline ends. Germline CDR1 SGDLS, CDR2 YYNGEE. The CDR3 contains 15 residues. CDR3 bases: TGTGCCAGCAGCGTAGTTCCCGGAGGCACCGGGGAGCTGTTTTTT. Amino acid sequence: CASSVVPGGTGELFF. The full variable domain, its missing parts supplied by reference TRBV9 and TRBJ2-2, is DSGVTQTPKHLITATGQRVTLRCSPRSGDLSVYWYQQSLDQGLQFLIQYYNGEERAKGNILERFSAQQFPDLHSELNLSSLELGDSALYFCASSVVPGGTGELFFGEGSRLTVL.